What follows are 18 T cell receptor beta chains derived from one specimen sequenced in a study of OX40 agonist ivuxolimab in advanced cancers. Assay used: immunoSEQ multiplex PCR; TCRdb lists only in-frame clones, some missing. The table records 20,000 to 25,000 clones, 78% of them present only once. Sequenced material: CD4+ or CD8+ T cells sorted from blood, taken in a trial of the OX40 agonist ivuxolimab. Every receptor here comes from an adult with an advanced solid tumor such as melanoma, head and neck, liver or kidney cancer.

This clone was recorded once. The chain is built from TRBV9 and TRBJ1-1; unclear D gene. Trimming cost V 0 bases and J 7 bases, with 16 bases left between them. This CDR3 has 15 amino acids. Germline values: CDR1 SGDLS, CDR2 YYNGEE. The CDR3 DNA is TGTGCCAGCAGCGTAGCCCCTAGTTTTAAGGGTGAAGCTTTCTTT. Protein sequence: CASSVAPSFKGEAFF.

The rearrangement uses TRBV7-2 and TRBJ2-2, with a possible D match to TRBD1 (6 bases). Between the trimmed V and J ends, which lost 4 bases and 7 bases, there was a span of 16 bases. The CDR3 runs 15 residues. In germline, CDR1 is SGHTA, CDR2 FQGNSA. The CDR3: CASSSQRGSGGELFF. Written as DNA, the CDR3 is TGTGCCAGCAGCTCGCAAAGGGGGTCAGGCGGGGAGCTGTTTTTT.

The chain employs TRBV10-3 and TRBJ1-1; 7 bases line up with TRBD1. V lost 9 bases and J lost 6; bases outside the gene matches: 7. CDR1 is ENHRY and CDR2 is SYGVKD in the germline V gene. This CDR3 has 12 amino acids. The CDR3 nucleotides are TGTGCCATTTCAGGGGGAAGGGCTGAAGCTTTCTTT. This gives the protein CAISGGRAEAFF.

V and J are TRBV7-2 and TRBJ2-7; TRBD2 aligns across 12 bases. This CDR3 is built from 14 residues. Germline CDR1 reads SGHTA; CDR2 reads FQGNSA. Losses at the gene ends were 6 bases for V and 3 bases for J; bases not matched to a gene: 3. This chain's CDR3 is CASRRLAGVYEQYF. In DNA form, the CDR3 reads TGTGCCAGCAGACGACTAGCGGGGGTCTACGAGCAGTACTTC.

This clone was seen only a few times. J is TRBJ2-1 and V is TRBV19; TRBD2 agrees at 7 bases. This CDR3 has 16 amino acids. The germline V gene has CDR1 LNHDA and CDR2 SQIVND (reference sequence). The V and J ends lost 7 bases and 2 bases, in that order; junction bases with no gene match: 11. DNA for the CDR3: TGTGCCAGTACCCCCTCGGGGGGACTTCCCTACAATGAGCAGTTCTTC. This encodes CASTPSGGLPYNEQFF.

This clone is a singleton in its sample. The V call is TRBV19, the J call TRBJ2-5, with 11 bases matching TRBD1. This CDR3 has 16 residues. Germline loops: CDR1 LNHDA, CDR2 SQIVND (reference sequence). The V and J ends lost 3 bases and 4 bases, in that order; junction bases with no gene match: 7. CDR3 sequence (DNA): TGTGCCAGTAGTATGGGGGGGACAGGGGGAGGAGAGACCCAGTACTTC. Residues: CASSMGGTGGGETQYF.

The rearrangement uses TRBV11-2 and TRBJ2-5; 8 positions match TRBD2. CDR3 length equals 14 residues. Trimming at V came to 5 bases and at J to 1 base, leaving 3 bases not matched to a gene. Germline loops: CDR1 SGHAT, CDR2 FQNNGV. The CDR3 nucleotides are TGTGCCAGCAGCCCCAGCGGGGGCCAAGAGACCCAGTACTTC. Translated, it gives CASSPSGGQETQYF.

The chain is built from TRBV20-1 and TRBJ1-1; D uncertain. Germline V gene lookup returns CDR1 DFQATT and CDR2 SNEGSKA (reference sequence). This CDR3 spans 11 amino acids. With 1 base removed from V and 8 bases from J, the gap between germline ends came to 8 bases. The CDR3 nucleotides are TGCAGTGCTAGAGTGGAGGTAGAAGCTTTCTTT. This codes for CSARVEVEAFF.

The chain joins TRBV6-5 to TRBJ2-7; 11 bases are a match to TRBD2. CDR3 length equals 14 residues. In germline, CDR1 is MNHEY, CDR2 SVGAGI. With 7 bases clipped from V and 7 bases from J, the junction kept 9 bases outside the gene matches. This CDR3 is CASTLAGGPGEQYF. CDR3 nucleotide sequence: TGTGCCAGCACATTAGCGGGAGGGCCGGGGGAGCAGTACTTC.

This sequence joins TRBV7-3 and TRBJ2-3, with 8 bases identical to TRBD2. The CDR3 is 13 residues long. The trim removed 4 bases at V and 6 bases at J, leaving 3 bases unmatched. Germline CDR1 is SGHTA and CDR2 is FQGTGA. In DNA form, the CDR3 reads TGTGCCAGCAGCTCCAGACTAGCGGATACGCAGTATTTT. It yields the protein CASSSRLADTQYF.

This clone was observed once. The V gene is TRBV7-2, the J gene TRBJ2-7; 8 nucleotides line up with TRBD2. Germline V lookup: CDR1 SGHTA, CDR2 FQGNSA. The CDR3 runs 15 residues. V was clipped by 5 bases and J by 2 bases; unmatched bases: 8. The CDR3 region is CASSPTTSAAYEQYF. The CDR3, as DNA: TGTGCCAGCAGCCCAACGACTAGCGCGGCCTACGAGCAGTACTTC.

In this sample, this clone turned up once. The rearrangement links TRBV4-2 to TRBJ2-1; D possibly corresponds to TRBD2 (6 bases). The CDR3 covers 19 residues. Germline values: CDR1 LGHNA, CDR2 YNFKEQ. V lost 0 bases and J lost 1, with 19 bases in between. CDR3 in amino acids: CASSQDLSSGTGSYNEQFF. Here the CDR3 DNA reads TGTGCCAGCAGCCAAGATTTATCGTCGGGGACTGGGTCCTACAATGAGCAGTTCTTC.

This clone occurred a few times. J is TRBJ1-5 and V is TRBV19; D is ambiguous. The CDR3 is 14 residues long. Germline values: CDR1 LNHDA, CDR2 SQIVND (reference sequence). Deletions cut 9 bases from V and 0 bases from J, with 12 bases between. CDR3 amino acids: CASDTRDSNQPQHF. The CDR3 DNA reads TGTGCCAGCGACACCAGAGATAGCAATCAGCCCCAGCATTTT.

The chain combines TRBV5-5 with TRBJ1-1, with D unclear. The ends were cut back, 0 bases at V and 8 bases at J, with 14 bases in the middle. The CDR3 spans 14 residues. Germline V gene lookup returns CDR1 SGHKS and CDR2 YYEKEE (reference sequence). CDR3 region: CASSLVGRASEAFF. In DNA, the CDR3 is TGTGCCAGCAGCTTGGTTGGGAGGGCTTCAGAAGCTTTCTTT.

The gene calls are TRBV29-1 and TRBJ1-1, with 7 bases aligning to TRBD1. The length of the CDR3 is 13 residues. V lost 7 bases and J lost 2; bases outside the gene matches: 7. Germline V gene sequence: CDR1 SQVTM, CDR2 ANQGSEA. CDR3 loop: CSGRTGTNTEAFF. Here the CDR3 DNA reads TGCAGCGGTCGGACAGGAACCAACACTGAAGCTTTCTTT. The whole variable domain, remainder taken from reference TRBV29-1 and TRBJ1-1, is SAVISQKPSRDICQRGTSLTIQCQVDSQVTMMFWYRQQPGQSLTLIATANQGSEATYESGFVIDKFPISRPNLTFSTLTVSNMSPEDSSIYLCSGRTGTNTEAFFGQGTRLTVV.

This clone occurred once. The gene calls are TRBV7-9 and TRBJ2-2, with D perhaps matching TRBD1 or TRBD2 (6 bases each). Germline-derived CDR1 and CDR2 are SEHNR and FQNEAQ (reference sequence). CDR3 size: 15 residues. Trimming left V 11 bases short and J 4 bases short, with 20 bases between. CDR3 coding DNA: TGTGCCGGGAACAGGGAGGCGTCTGGCACCGGGGAGCTGTTTTTT. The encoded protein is CAGNREASGTGELFF.

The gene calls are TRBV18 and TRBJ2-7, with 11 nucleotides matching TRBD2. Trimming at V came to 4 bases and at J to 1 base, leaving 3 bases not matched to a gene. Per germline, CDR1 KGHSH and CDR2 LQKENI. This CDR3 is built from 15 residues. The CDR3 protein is CASSQTSGTSYEQYF. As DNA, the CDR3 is TGTGCCAGCTCACAGACTAGCGGGACATCCTACGAGCAGTACTTC. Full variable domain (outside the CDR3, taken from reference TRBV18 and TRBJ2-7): NAGVMQNPRHLVRRRGQEARLRCSPMKGHSHVYWYRQLPEEGLKFMVYLQKENIIDESGMPKERFSAEFPKEGPSILRIQQVVRGDSAAYFCASSQTSGTSYEQYFGPGTRLTVT.

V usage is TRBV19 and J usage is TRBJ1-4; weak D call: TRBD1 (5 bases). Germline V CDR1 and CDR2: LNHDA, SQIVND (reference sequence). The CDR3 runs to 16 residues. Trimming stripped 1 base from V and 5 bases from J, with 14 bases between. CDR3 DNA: TGTGCCAGTAGTATAGGATCGGGGACGGGGAATGAAAAACTGTTTTTT. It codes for CASSIGSGTGNEKLFF. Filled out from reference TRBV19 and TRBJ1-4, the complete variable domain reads DGGITQSPKYLFRKEGQNVTLSCEQNLNHDAMYWYRQDPGQGLRLIYYSQIVNDFQKGDIAEGYSVSREKKESFPLTVTSAQKNPTAFYLCASSIGSGTGNEKLFFGSGTQLSVL.